This T cell receptor beta chain stems from a study of post-analysis software for immune sequencing data. Turning to the study itself: Disease courses included relapsing-remitting, secondary progressive and progressive-relapsing multiple sclerosis.

Remarks on this clonotype: Antigen specificity is unknown.

CDR3 length: 12 amino acids. V dropped 6 bases and J dropped 6 bases, with 11 bases sitting between them. Study-level findings and limits: Controls had significantly higher normalized Chao1 diversity than multiple sclerosis patients. Patients had higher frequencies than controls of five or six TRBV segments, including TRBV5-6, TRBV5-1 and TRBV20-1.

The authors incorporated unique molecular identifiers into the TCR beta cDNA libraries. T cells numbering about 0.9 to 10 million yielded cDNA molecules that totaled roughly 500,000. TCRdb analysed the PCR reads with MiXCR anew, one entry per CDR3 protein. The sample holds roughly 800,000 distinct CDR3 sequences, 35% to 55% seen once. The chain joins TRBV12-3 or TRBV12-4 to TRBJ1-1, with a weak D call TRBD1 (5 bases). The receptor comes from a girl aged 10 to 17 with multiple sclerosis. Sequenced: blood. CDR3 amino acids: CASRLGQAEAFF. The CDR3 nucleotides are TGTGCCAGCAGACTTGGACAAGCTGAAGCTTTCTTT.